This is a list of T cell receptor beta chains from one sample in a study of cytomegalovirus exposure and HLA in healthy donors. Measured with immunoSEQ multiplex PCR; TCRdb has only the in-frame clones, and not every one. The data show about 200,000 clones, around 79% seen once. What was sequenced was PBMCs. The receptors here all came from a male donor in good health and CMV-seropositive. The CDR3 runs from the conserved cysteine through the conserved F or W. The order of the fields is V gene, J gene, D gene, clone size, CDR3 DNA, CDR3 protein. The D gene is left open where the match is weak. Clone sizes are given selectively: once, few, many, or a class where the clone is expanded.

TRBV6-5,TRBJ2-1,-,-,TGTGCCAGCAGTCCGACTCCTTACAATGAGCAGTTCTTC,CASSPTPYNEQFF
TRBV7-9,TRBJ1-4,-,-,TGTGCCAGGTCCGAGGGGGACAATGAAAAACTGTTTTTT,CARSEGDNEKLFF
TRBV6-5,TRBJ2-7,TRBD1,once,TGTGCCAGCAGTTCGGGACAGTACTCCTACGAGCAGTACTTC,CASSSGQYSYEQYF
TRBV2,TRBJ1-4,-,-,TGTGCCACTAGGCCTCGGACAGAAAAACTGTTTTTT,CATRPRTEKLFF
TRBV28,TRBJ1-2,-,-,TGTGCCAGCAGTTTAGCCAGCTATGGCTACACCTTC,CASSLASYGYTF
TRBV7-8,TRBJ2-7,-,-,TGTGCCAGCAGCTTTCCCCCCCGCCAGGGGCGCTTCGACGAGCAGTACTTC,CASSFPPRQGRFDEQYF
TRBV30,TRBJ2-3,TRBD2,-,TGTGCCTGGAGCTCGGGACTAGCGGAGGCAGATACGCAGTATTTT,CAWSSGLAEADTQYF
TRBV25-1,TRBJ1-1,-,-,TGTGCCAGCAGTGAGTCGGGGGAGAACACTGAAGCTTTCTTT,CASSESGENTEAFF
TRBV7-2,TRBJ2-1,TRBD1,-,TGTGCCAGCAGCTTACAGGGGGCTAGCAATGAGCAGTTCTTC,CASSLQGASNEQFF
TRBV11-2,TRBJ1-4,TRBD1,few,TGTGCCAGCTCTACCCAGGGGGCGGGTGAAAAACTGTTTTTT,CASSTQGAGEKLFF
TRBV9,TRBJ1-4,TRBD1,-,TGTGCCAGCAGCCCGGGACAGGGGAATGAAAAACTGTTTTTT,CASSPGQGNEKLFF
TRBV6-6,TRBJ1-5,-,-,TGTGCCAGCACAGAGCGGGCTAGCAATCAGCCCCAGCATTTT,CASTERASNQPQHF
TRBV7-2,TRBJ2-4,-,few,TGTGCCAGCAGCCCGGGTCATCTAGGAGGTGGGAACATTCAGTACTTC,CASSPGHLGGGNIQYF
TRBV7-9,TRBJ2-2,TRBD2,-,TGTGCCAGCAGTGATGAGGCTAGCGGAAACACCGGGGAGCTGTTTTTT,CASSDEASGNTGELFF
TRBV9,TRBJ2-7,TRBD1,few,TGTGCCAGCAGCCCGGGGACAGGGGGCTCCTACGAGCAGTACTTC,CASSPGTGGSYEQYF
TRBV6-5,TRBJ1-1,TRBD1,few,TGTGCCAGCACCGGCGAGGGGGCACAAACTGAGGCTTTCTTT,CASTGEGAQTEAFF
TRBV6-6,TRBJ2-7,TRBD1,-,TGTGCCAGCACCGCGGGACAGGGATCCTACGAGCAGTACTTC,CASTAGQGSYEQYF
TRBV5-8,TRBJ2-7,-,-,TGTGCCAGCAGTTTTGACAAGTACGAGCAGTACTTC,CASSFDKYEQYF
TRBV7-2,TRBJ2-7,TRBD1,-,TGTGCCAGCAGCTTAGCCCAGGGGGCCCTCTACGAGCAGTACTTC,CASSLAQGALYEQYF
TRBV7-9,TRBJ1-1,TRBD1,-,TGTGCCAGCAGCTTGGCGACAGGGGGCGTTGCTTTCTTT,CASSLATGGVAFF
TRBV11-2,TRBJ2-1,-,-,TGTGCCAGCAGCTCAGCCGGGAAGGGAAGCGAGCAGTTCTTC,CASSSAGKGSEQFF
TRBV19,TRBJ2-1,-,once,TGTGCCAGTAGTCGTCGGTACAATGAGCAGTTCTTC,CASSRRYNEQFF
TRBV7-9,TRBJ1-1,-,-,TGTGCCAGCAGCTCCCCGGCGAGGCAGGGATACCCTATGAACACTGAAGCTTTCTTT,CASSSPARQGYPMNTEAFF
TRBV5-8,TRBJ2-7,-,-,TGTGCCAGCAGCCGGGGATACGCTCTTGAGCAGTACTTC,CASSRGYALEQYF
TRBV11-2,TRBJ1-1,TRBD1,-,TGTGCCAGCAGCATACAGGGGTCGAACACTGAAGCTTTCTTT,CASSIQGSNTEAFF
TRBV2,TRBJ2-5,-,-,TGTGCCAGCTCTCCCCAAGAGACCCAGTACTTC,CASSPQETQYF
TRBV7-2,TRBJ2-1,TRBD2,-,TGTGCCAGCAGCTCCCAGGGAACTAGCGGGAGGTTCTTC,CASSSQGTSGRFF
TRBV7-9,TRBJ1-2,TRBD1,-,TGTGCCAGCAGCGTAATGACAGGGTCCAACTATGGCTACACCTTC,CASSVMTGSNYGYTF
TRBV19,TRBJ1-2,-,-,TGTGCCAGTAGTACCGGACAGTATAACTATGGCTACACCTTC,CASSTGQYNYGYTF
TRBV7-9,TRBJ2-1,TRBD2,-,TGTGCCAGCAGTCCAAGCGGGAGCTTCTACAATGAGCAGTTCTTC,CASSPSGSFYNEQFF
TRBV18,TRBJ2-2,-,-,TGTGCCAGCTCACCATTTCCCGACACCGGGGAGCTGTTTTTT,CASSPFPDTGELFF
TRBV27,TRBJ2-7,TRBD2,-,TGTGCCAGCAGGCGTGCTCTAGCGGGAGACTACGAGCAGTACTTC,CASRRALAGDYEQYF
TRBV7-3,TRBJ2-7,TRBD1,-,TGTGCCAGCAGCTCCCTACCTCGGGACAGGATCACCTACGAGCAGTACTTC,CASSSLPRDRITYEQYF
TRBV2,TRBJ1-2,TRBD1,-,TGTGCCAGCAGAATGGACAGGGCTTATGGCTACACCTTC,CASRMDRAYGYTF
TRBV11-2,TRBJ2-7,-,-,TGTGCCAGCAGTTTGGGACTTCGTAACTCCTACGAGCAGTACTTC,CASSLGLRNSYEQYF